This entry features one TCR beta chain sequence. Antigen: not known. Replicate PCRs run on sorted subsets employed around 200 ng DNA, 30,000 to 35,000 T cell genomes. Profiled with immunoSEQ multiplex PCR; TCRdb holds only in-frame clones, not every one. There are some 550,000 clones in the sample; around 97% occur only once, and 0.045% to 0.06% lies in the top ten. The sample belongs to a study of shared clonotypes between healthy human individuals. Overall study findings and caveats: Non-shared clonotypes had lower generation probabilities than clonotypes shared by all four sorted-subset donors. Clonotype sharing levels among donors were expected to vary with sequencing depth.

This CDR3 is 19 amino acids long. J gave up 0 bases and V 4 bases, and 15 bases lay outside the gene matches. The germline CDR1 and CDR2 sequences are SGHRS and YFSETQ. The rearrangement uses TRBV5-1 and TRBJ1-3; 8 positions agree with TRBD1. What was sequenced was naive CD4+ T cells sorted from blood. The subset: CD45RA+ positively selected. This sequence originates from a woman aged 25 to 39 in good health. CDR3 sequence: CASSAGQGPRGLSGNTIYF. The CDR3 DNA is TGCGCCAGCAGCGCAGGACAGGGTCCAAGGGGGCTCTCTGGAAACACCATATATTTT.